This TCR beta chain was retrieved from a study of shared clonotypes between healthy human individuals. The germline gives CDR1 SQVTM, CDR2 ANQGSEA. The ends were cut back, 8 bases at V and 2 bases at J, with 11 bases in the middle. CDR3 length: 12 residues. In regard to this clone: Its antigen is not identified.

Sequencing was performed with immunoSEQ multiplex PCR; in TCRdb, only in-frame clones are kept and a portion is missing. The sample has about 980,000 clones, 70% to 85% seen once. General observations from the study: Larger estimated richness was generally recorded for naive subsets relative to memory subsets.

Sequences were obtained from memory CD4+ T cells sorted from blood. Subset of the sample: CD45RA-negative fraction. This clonotype originated in a man between 18 and 29 years old in good health. The V and J genes are TRBV29-1 and TRBJ2-3; D call uncertain. The DNA for the CDR3 is TGCAGCCCCTTTCTCGTCACAGATACGCAGTATTTT. Amino acids: CSPFLVTDTQYF.